The 27 T cell receptor beta chains below all came from one sample that was sequenced in a study of vaccination and CD4 T cells after COVID-19. Their cognate antigens are unknown. Sequencing of the DNA from cultured CD4+ T cells was carried out with the Oncomine TCR Beta short-read assay. TCRdb called the PCR reads again in MiXCR, with one record for every CDR3 protein. The profile covers 15,000 to 25,000 distinct CDR3 sequences, with 40% to 65% appearing a single time and nearly 10% taken by the ten largest. Treatment specified: approximately 11-day PBMC culture with coronavirus spike peptide pools or control peptides (ViraFEST assay). Sequenced sample: CD4+ T cells from blood, cultured in vitro. Receptors were obtained from a human donor who had recovered from COVID-19.

The chain joins TRBV11-2 to TRBJ1-1; D is ambiguous. Trimming removed 5 bases at V and 3 bases at J, with 13 bases between. The germline gives CDR1 SGHAT, CDR2 FQNNGV. The CDR3 is 14 residues long. This CDR3 is CASSAQGEDTEAFF. In DNA, the CDR3 is TGTGCCAGCAGCGCCCAAGGTGAGGACACTGAAGCTTTCTTT.

The chain uses TRBV7-2 and TRBJ2-7; weak D call: TRBD1 (5 bases). The CDR3 covers 14 residues. CDR1 is SGHTA and CDR2 is FQGNSA in the germline V gene. The germline V and J ends were trimmed by 4 bases and 3 bases, with 13 bases remaining between them. The CDR3 DNA reads as TGTGCCAGCAGCTCGACAGTCCTGGGCTACGAGCAGTACTTC. The encoded protein is CASSSTVLGYEQYF.

The J gene is TRBJ2-7, the V gene TRBV10-1; 7 bases map to TRBD1. J was trimmed by 8 bases and V by 7 bases; bases with no gene match: 8. Per germline, CDR1 WNHNN and CDR2 SYGVQD (reference sequence). The CDR3 loop spans 12 amino acids. CDR3 region: CASTARGRKQYF. The CDR3 bases are TGCGCCAGCACGGCGAGGGGGCGGAAGCAGTACTTC.

The V and J genes are TRBV7-2 and TRBJ2-2; tentative D call: TRBD2 (6 bases). The germline gives CDR1 SGHTA, CDR2 FQGNSA. CDR3 length: 17 residues. V was trimmed by 5 bases and J by 4 bases, leaving 20 bases between them. The CDR3, as DNA: TGTGCCAGCAGCCCGCGGGGCTCTAGGTGGGGCACCGGGGAGCTGTTTTTT. Translation: CASSPRGSRWGTGELFF.

The chain links TRBV20-1 to TRBJ2-7; 7 bases agree with TRBD1. The V segment lost 1 base and the J segment 7 bases; nucleotides outside the gene matches: 10. CDR3 length: 14 amino acids. Germline CDR1 DFQATT, CDR2 SNEGSKA (reference sequence). Here the CDR3 DNA reads TGCAGTGCTAGAGTAAGGGACAGATCGGGGGAGCAGTACTTC. Amino acid sequence: CSARVRDRSGEQYF.

The chain is built from TRBV11-2 and TRBJ2-3; D unresolved. CDR3 length: 13 residues. Germline values: CDR1 SGHAT, CDR2 FQNNGV. V was pared by 3 bases and J by 2 bases, with 6 bases between. DNA of the CDR3: TGTGCCAGCAGCTTCGGGCCCACAGATACGCAGTATTTT. Protein sequence: CASSFGPTDTQYF. Filled out from reference TRBV11-2 and TRBJ2-3, the complete variable domain reads EAGVAQSPRYKIIEKRQSVAFWCNPISGHATLYWYQQILGQGPKLLIQFQNNGVVDDSQLPKDRFSAERLKGVDSTLKIQPAKLEDSAVYLCASSFGPTDTQYFGPGTRLTVL.

This clonotype was observed a handful of times. The chain couples TRBV27 to TRBJ2-2; 8 bases fit TRBD2. CDR3 length: 14 residues. Germline CDR1 MNHEY, CDR2 SMNVEV (reference sequence). J lost 8 bases, V lost 5 bases, and 7 bases had no gene match. DNA for the CDR3: TGTGCCAGCAGTCCAACCGGGGGGGCGGGGGAGCTGTTTTTT. Translation: CASSPTGGAGELFF.

This clonotype was seen more than once but under ten times. The chain links TRBV2 to TRBJ2-5, with 10 bases that match TRBD2. The CDR3 is 13 residues long. The V gene end was trimmed by 4 bases and the J gene end by 7 bases; junction bases not matched to a gene: 3. Germline V gene lookup returns CDR1 SNHLY and CDR2 FYNNEI. CDR3 nucleotide sequence: TGTGCCAGCAGTGTTGCTAGCGGGGGGACCCAGTACTTC. Translating gives CASSVASGGTQYF.

The V gene is TRBV19, the J gene TRBJ1-6; D unresolved. CDR3 size: 15 residues. The germline gives CDR1 LNHDA, CDR2 SQIVND (reference sequence). Trimming took 7 bases from V and 0 from J, leaving 10 bases between them. The CDR3, as DNA: TGTGCCAGTACCCGGCAGGACTCCTATAATTCACCCCTCCACTTT. Translation gives CASTRQDSYNSPLHF.

This rearrangement joins TRBV6-1 to TRBJ1-5; D perhaps matches TRBD1 (5 bases). The CDR3 has 17 residues. V was trimmed by 11 bases and J by 2 bases, leaving 25 bases between them. Looked up from germline, CDR1 is MNHNS and CDR2 is SASEGT. The CDR3 coding sequence is TGTGCCTCAGGAAGAGCCAGGGCCGCTTCGGGCAATCAGCCCCAGCATTTT. Protein product: CASGRARAASGNQPQHF.

The CDR3 is CSARVSTGQSGQYF. In DNA form, the CDR3 reads TGCAGTGCTAGAGTTTCCACAGGGCAGAGCGGGCAGTACTTC. The V and J genes are TRBV20-1 and TRBJ2-7, with D possibly matching TRBD1 (6 bases). Deletions cut 1 base from V and 9 bases from J, with 19 bases between. There are 14 residues in the CDR3. Germline V CDR1 and CDR2: DFQATT, SNEGSKA (reference sequence).

This sequence joins TRBV7-9 and TRBJ2-5; TRBD1 agrees at 7 bases. From germline, CDR1 is SEHNR and CDR2 FQNEAQ (reference sequence). The CDR3 spans 16 residues. Trimming removed 4 bases from V and 1 base from J; junction bases left unmatched: 9. The CDR3 coding sequence is TGTGCCAGCAGCTCGAGAGACAGGGTGGCCCAAGAGACCCAGTACTTC. Its translation is CASSSRDRVAQETQYF.

V gene TRBV20-1 combines with J gene TRBJ1-4; the match to TRBD1 covers 8 bases. Germline V gives CDR1 DFQATT, CDR2 SNEGSKA (reference sequence). There are 13 residues in the CDR3. With V trimmed by 0 bases and J by 15 bases, 9 bases remained unmatched. CDR3 bases: TGCAGTGCTAGAGACTTCGACAGGGGCGGATTGTTTTTT. Its translation is CSARDFDRGGLFF.

The J gene is TRBJ2-7, the V gene TRBV20-1; D possibly corresponds to TRBD2 (5 bases). V dropped 6 bases and J dropped 1 base, with 13 bases sitting between them. Germline loops: CDR1 DFQATT, CDR2 SNEGSKA (reference sequence). The CDR3 extends over 13 amino acids. The chain's CDR3 is CSAPPGGSYEQYF. The CDR3 DNA follows: TGCAGTGCCCCGCCTGGCGGGTCCTACGAGCAGTACTTC.

The chain links TRBV20-1 to TRBJ2-7, with 11 bases lining up with TRBD2. Germline CDR1 and CDR2: DFQATT and SNEGSKA (reference sequence). The CDR3 runs 14 residues. V trimming: 1 base; J trimming: 6 bases; junction bases outside the gene matches: 5. The CDR3 spells CSARVTSGISEQYF. The CDR3 DNA sequence: TGCAGTGCTAGAGTGACTAGCGGGATTAGCGAGCAGTACTTC.

In this sample, this clonotype turned up a few times. The chain uses TRBV6-5 and TRBJ1-1; D not resolved. This CDR3 spans 14 amino acids. Germline V gene sequence: CDR1 MNHEY, CDR2 SVGAGI. Trimming took off 4 bases at V and 0 bases at J, with 9 bases between the two ends. The CDR3 is CASSSVTVNTEAFF. For the CDR3, the DNA is TGTGCCAGCAGTTCGGTCACAGTGAACACTGAAGCTTTCTTT.

The chain joins TRBV6-1 to TRBJ2-3; D gene uncertain. V dropped 6 bases and J dropped 0 bases, with 10 bases sitting between them. The length of the CDR3 is 14 residues. Germline V lookup: CDR1 MNHNS, CDR2 SASEGT. As DNA, the CDR3 is TGTGCCAGCAGGGCCCCCGGAAGCACAGATACGCAGTATTTT. Translating it yields CASRAPGSTDTQYF.

The rearrangement uses TRBV15 and TRBJ2-4, with D unclear. The length of the CDR3 is 12 residues. Trimming took off 1 base at V and 14 bases at J, with 12 bases between the two ends. CDR1 is LNHNV, CDR2 YYDKDF, per germline (reference sequence). This CDR3 reads CATSRASVAEYF. In DNA, the CDR3 is TGTGCCACCAGCAGAGCCAGTGTGGCTGAGTACTTC.

The chain is built from TRBV11-2 and TRBJ1-5; 8 bases fit TRBD1. The V and J ends lost 1 base and 4 bases, in that order; junction bases with no gene match: 9. The CDR3 spans 17 residues. Looked up from germline, CDR1 is SGHAT and CDR2 is FQNNGV. Written as DNA, the CDR3 is TGTGCCAGCAGCTTAGGGGTGATGAACAGGGGGAATCAGCCCCAGCATTTT. It is translated as CASSLGVMNRGNQPQHF.

The table lists this clonotype with a few counts. This chain uses TRBV14 with TRBJ2-3; tentative D call: TRBD1 (7 bases). Germline V lookup: CDR1 SGHDN, CDR2 FVKESK. CDR3 size: 15 residues. The V gene lost 4 bases and the J gene lost 4 bases, with 15 bases spanning the gap. This chain's CDR3 is CASSPTRGASDTQYF. The CDR3 nucleotides read TGTGCCAGCAGCCCTACCAGGGGGGCCTCAGATACGCAGTATTTT.

The rearrangement uses TRBV6-4 and TRBJ2-3; 9 bases match TRBD1. After removal of 5 bases from V and 2 bases from J, the junction contained 2 bases not matched to a gene. CDR3 length: 14 residues. In germline, CDR1 is MRHNA, CDR2 SNTAGT. CDR3 amino acids: CASSSQGATDTQYF. CDR3 bases: TGTGCCAGCAGTTCACAGGGGGCCACAGATACGCAGTATTTT.

This clonotype has just one count. Here the CDR3 reads CASSETGGRTDTQYF. The CDR3, as DNA: TGTGCCAGCAGTGAAACTGGCGGGAGAACAGATACGCAGTATTTT. The rearrangement uses TRBV2 and TRBJ2-3, with 7 bases matching TRBD2. The CDR3 runs to 15 residues. Germline trimming cut 2 bases from V and 3 bases from J; bases unmatched to any gene: 5. Germline assignment: CDR1 SNHLY and CDR2 FYNNEI.

This chain joins TRBV6-1 and TRBJ1-1; 7 bases match TRBD1. Per germline, CDR1 MNHNS and CDR2 SASEGT. With 6 bases clipped from V and 0 bases from J, the junction kept 10 bases outside the gene matches. The CDR3 spans 16 residues. The CDR3 protein is CASSHRQGPMNTEAFF. The CDR3 coding sequence is TGTGCCAGCAGCCATAGACAGGGTCCAATGAACACTGAAGCTTTCTTT.

The chain's CDR3 is CASSFSLTNAQETQYF. CDR3 nucleotides: TGTGCCAGCAGCTTTTCACTGACCAACGCTCAAGAGACCCAGTACTTC. The V gene is TRBV7-2, the J gene TRBJ2-5; D is undetermined. Germline loops: CDR1 SGHTA, CDR2 FQGNSA. The CDR3 is 16 amino acids. Trimming took 3 bases from V and 2 from J, leaving 16 bases between them.

This rearrangement joins TRBV6-5 to TRBJ1-2, with TRBD1 matching 8 bases. V lost 2 bases and J lost 4; bases outside the gene matches: 6. Germline V gene sequence: CDR1 MNHEY, CDR2 SVGAGI. The CDR3 has 15 amino acids. In nucleotides, the CDR3 is TGTGCCAGCAGTTACGAGGGGACAGGAACCTATGGCTACACCTTC. It is translated as CASSYEGTGTYGYTF.

CDR3 loop: CAVRGYNQPQHF. In nucleotides, the CDR3 is TGTGCCGTCCGGGGTTACAATCAGCCCCAGCATTTT. The chain couples TRBV10-3 to TRBJ1-5; no definite D call. V lost 11 bases to trimming and J lost 3 bases, with 11 bases between them. Germline loops: CDR1 ENHRY, CDR2 SYGVKD. CDR3 length equals 12 residues.

V is TRBV6-4 and J is TRBJ2-3; no reliable D call. CDR1 and CDR2 from the germline V gene are MRHNA and SNTAGT. The V end lost 0 bases, the J end lost 9 bases, and 10 bases lay between the germline ends. This CDR3 comprises 13 residues. CDR3: CASSDSQWGTQYF. The CDR3 nucleotides are TGTGCCAGCAGTGACTCGCAGTGGGGAACGCAGTATTTT.